The next 19 T cell receptor beta chains were all read from a single sample in a study of blood T cell repertoires in COVID-19. Sequencing used immunoSEQ multiplex PCR; TCRdb keeps in-frame clones, though not all of them. The sample records about 210,000 clones, around 82% being singletons. Sequencing was performed on peripheral blood. These receptors all stem from a woman between 65 and 79 years old with acute or convalescent COVID-19.

This chain joins TRBV3-1 (or the pseudogene TRBV3-2) and TRBJ2-1; 7 bases align to TRBD1. Germline V gives CDR1 LGHDT, CDR2 YNNKEL (reference sequence). V gave up 5 bases and J gave up 7 bases; unmatched junction bases: 11. The CDR3 totals 15 residues. The CDR3 sequence: CASSSGGRSVNEQFF. In nucleotides, the CDR3 is TGTGCCAGCAGCTCAGGGGGACGGTCAGTTAATGAGCAGTTCTTC.

The chain's CDR3 is CASLKRGGGETQYF. The CDR3 DNA reads TGTGCCAGCCTTAAGCGGGGGGGCGGAGAGACCCAGTACTTC. The genes are TRBV6-5 and TRBJ2-5, with 10 bases that match TRBD2. The germline gives CDR1 MNHEY, CDR2 SVGAGI. This CDR3 has 14 residues. V trimming: 8 bases; J trimming: 4 bases; junction bases outside the gene matches: 7.

This clone was observed a handful of times. V usage is TRBV10-3 and J usage is TRBJ2-1, with TRBD2 matching over 10 bases. The CDR3 consists of 13 residues. Germline assignment: CDR1 ENHRY and CDR2 SYGVKD. The ends lost 8 bases at V and 8 bases at J; junction bases unmatched: 6. The chain's CDR3 is CAIQRGGPDEQFF. The CDR3 DNA sequence: TGTGCCATCCAGCGGGGGGGCCCAGATGAGCAGTTCTTC.

This clone was recorded at least ten times. This chain uses TRBV4-1 with TRBJ1-2; TRBD1 is a possible D gene (6 bases). CDR1 and CDR2 from the germline V gene are MGHRA and YSYEKL. Trimming shortened V by 2 bases and J by 6 bases, and 16 bases separated the two germline ends. The CDR3 sequence is 15 residues long. The DNA of the CDR3 is TGCGCCAGCAGCCAATATTCGGACAGCGAAAATGGCTACACCTTC. Protein: CASSQYSDSENGYTF.

The chain has TRBV14 and TRBJ2-1; perhaps TRBD1 as D (7 bases). V was shortened by 4 bases and J by 6 bases, with 19 bases between the two germline ends. The germline gives CDR1 SGHDN, CDR2 FVKESK. The CDR3 totals 16 residues. Here the CDR3 DNA reads TGTGCCAGCAGCCCCAAGTTCGGGCAGGGGGGCAATGAGCAGTTCTTC. Translated, it gives CASSPKFGQGGNEQFF.

This chain connects TRBV7-9 to TRBJ1-1; D not certain. Germline lookup yields CDR1 SEHNR and CDR2 FQNEAQ (reference sequence). Between the trimmed V and J ends, which lost 7 bases and 5 bases, there was a span of 17 bases. The CDR3 is 14 amino acids. The CDR3: CASTLLVPETEAFF. In DNA form, the CDR3 reads TGTGCCAGCACCCTCCTAGTACCCGAAACTGAAGCTTTCTTT.

CDR3 amino acids: CASSLATQQDTQYF. The CDR3 DNA sequence: TGCGCCAGCAGCTTGGCTACACAACAGGATACGCAGTATTTT. The gene calls are TRBV5-1 and TRBJ2-3, with no clear D. The CDR3 runs 14 residues. V was clipped by 0 bases and J by 6 bases, with 11 bases between them. Germline V gives CDR1 SGHRS, CDR2 YFSETQ. Variable domain in full (rest from reference TRBV5-1 and TRBJ2-3): KAGVTQTPRYLIKTRGQQVTLSCSPISGHRSVSWYQQTPGQGLQFLFEYFSETQRNKGNFPGRFSGRQFSNSRSEMNVSTLELGDSALYLCASSLATQQDTQYFGPGTRLTVL.

V is TRBV29-1 and J is TRBJ2-1, with 8 bases aligning to TRBD1. V trimming: 7 bases; J trimming: 6 bases; junction bases outside the gene matches: 11. Per the germline V gene, CDR1 is SQVTM and CDR2 is ANQGSEA. CDR3 length: 14 amino acids. CDR3 loop: CSGLGQGGPNEQFF. DNA of the CDR3: TGCAGCGGACTTGGACAGGGTGGGCCCAATGAGCAGTTCTTC.

The chain recombines TRBV11-2 with TRBJ2-1; maybe TRBD2 (6 bases). CDR1 and CDR2 (germline): SGHAT, FQNNGV. Trimming cost V 0 bases and J 0 bases, with 15 bases left between them. The CDR3 has 18 residues. The CDR3 loop reads CASSLDALGRSSYNEQFF. The DNA for the CDR3 is TGTGCCAGCAGCTTAGATGCCCTTGGGAGGAGCTCCTACAATGAGCAGTTCTTC.

The gene calls are TRBV9 and TRBJ2-5, with 16 bases lining up with TRBD2. Germline V gene sequence: CDR1 SGDLS, CDR2 YYNGEE. With V trimmed by 9 bases and J by 5 bases, 7 bases remained unmatched. CDR3 size: 15 residues. The CDR3, as DNA: TGTGCCACATCGCCGGGACTAGCGGGGGGGGAGACCCAGTACTTC. Its translation is CATSPGLAGGETQYF.

The genes are TRBV5-1 and TRBJ2-7; TRBD1 agrees at 7 bases. J was trimmed by 3 bases and V by 3 bases; bases with no gene match: 6. The CDR3 covers 14 residues. Germline V gene data show CDR1 as SGHRS and CDR2 as YFSETQ. CDR3 protein: CASSSGQANYEQYF. The CDR3 coding sequence is TGCGCCAGCAGCTCAGGACAGGCCAACTACGAGCAGTACTTC.

The chain combines TRBV6-2 or TRBV6-3 with TRBJ1-5, with a tentative D call TRBD1 (6 bases). The V end lost 4 bases, the J end lost 2 bases, and 21 bases lay between the germline ends. This CDR3 region has 18 residues. Germline CDR1 MNHEY, CDR2 SVGEGT. The CDR3 DNA sequence: TGTGCCAGCAGTTCCCAATTTACAGGGTCCCTGGGCAATCAGCCCCAGCATTTT. Its translation is CASSSQFTGSLGNQPQHF.

The V gene is TRBV19, the J gene TRBJ1-6; D remains unclear. Germline-derived CDR1 and CDR2 are LNHDA and SQIVND (reference sequence). V was pared by 7 bases and J by 0 bases, with 10 bases between. This CDR3 contains 15 residues. This chain's CDR3 is CASTIVSSYNSPLHF. The CDR3 DNA reads as TGTGCCAGTACCATCGTCAGCTCCTATAATTCACCCCTCCACTTT.

V and J are TRBV7-6 and TRBJ2-3, with D perhaps matching TRBD1 (6 bases). The V and J ends lost 1 base and 0 bases respectively, with 14 bases between them. The CDR3 is made up of 17 amino acids. Germline-derived CDR1 and CDR2 are SGHVS and FNYEAQ. As DNA, the CDR3 is TGTGCCAGCAGCTTAGTGGATCGGACAGCAAGCACAGATACGCAGTATTTT. Translation gives CASSLVDRTASTDTQYF.

The CDR3 DNA sequence: TGCGCCAGCAAGGAGCAAGAGACCCAGTACTTC. Translating gives CASKEQETQYF. The chain combines TRBV10-2 with TRBJ2-5, with D hard to call. The V end was cut by 7 bases, the J end by 2 bases, with 5 bases between. This CDR3 comprises 11 residues. CDR1 is WSHSY, CDR2 SAAADI, per germline.

Here the CDR3 DNA reads TGTGCCAGCAGCGTCCAGGAAGGAAACACCATATATTTT. This gives the protein CASSVQEGNTIYF. The chain uses TRBV11-2 and TRBJ1-3; D not certain. The V end lost 5 bases, the J end lost 4 bases, and 9 bases lay between the germline ends. CDR3 size: 13 residues. The germline V gene encodes CDR1 SGHAT and CDR2 FQNNGV. Combining the CDR3 with reference TRBV11-2 and TRBJ1-3 gives the whole variable domain EAGVAQSPRYKIIEKRQSVAFWCNPISGHATLYWYQQILGQGPKLLIQFQNNGVVDDSQLPKDRFSAERLKGVDSTLKIQPAKLEDSAVYLCASSVQEGNTIYFGEGSWLTVV.

Comments on this clone: The sample contains more than one DNA sequence encoding this CDR3. The gene calls are TRBV7-3 and TRBJ2-3; weak D call: TRBD2 (5 bases). The germline gives CDR1 SGHTA, CDR2 FQGTGA. Between the trimmed V and J ends, which lost 1 base and 5 bases, there was a span of 7 bases. The CDR3 runs to 13 residues. The CDR3 nucleotides are TGTGCCAGCAGCTTAAGAGAGGGAGATACGCAGTATTTT. Encoded protein: CASSLREGDTQYF.

The count of this clone is one. The V gene is TRBV5-4, the J gene TRBJ1-1; 7 nucleotides align to TRBD1. In germline, CDR1 is SGHNT, CDR2 YYREEE (reference sequence). The CDR3 extends over 13 amino acids. V shed 0 bases and J 6 bases; nucleotides not matched to a gene: 2. CDR3 bases: TGTGCCAGCAGCTTGGACAGGGGCGCTGAAGCTTTCTTT. The encoded protein is CASSLDRGAEAFF.

This sequence joins TRBV7-2 and TRBJ2-1; 8 nucleotides agree with TRBD2. Per germline, CDR1 SGHTA and CDR2 FQGNSA. The CDR3 sequence is 13 residues long. The CDR3 bases are TGTGCTTCCCTCCGGGGGGGAACTAATGAGCAGTTCTTC. Translation gives CASLRGGTNEQFF.